This passage covers 12 T cell receptor beta chains from one sample sequenced in a study of T cell responses to AZD1222 COVID-19 vaccine. Assay used: immunoSEQ multiplex PCR; TCRdb lists only in-frame clones, some missing. The sample yields more than 95,000 clones, around 80% seen once. Here the sequenced sample was peripheral blood, taken on day 0 of AZD1222 vaccination. Receptor source: an adult in good health.

The table lists this clone with a count of one. The chain combines TRBV7-2 with TRBJ1-5; D may be TRBD1 (6 bases). Per the germline V gene, CDR1 is SGHTA and CDR2 is FQGNSA. The CDR3 extends over 12 amino acids. V lost 4 bases and J 11 bases, leaving 12 bases between the germline ends. DNA of the CDR3: TGTGCCAGCAGCTCGGGGGGGCCCGCCCAGCATTTT. Its translation: CASSSGGPAQHF. Full variable domain (rest looked up from reference TRBV7-2 and TRBJ1-5): GAGVSQSPSNKVTEKGKDVELRCDPISGHTALYWYRQSLGQGLEFLIYFQGNSAPDKSGLPSDRFSAERTGGSVSTLTIQRTQQEDSAVYLCASSSGGPAQHFGDGTRLSIL.

The rearrangement joins TRBV7-2 to TRBJ2-2; 7 bases line up with TRBD1. There are 15 residues in the CDR3. Germline-derived CDR1 and CDR2 are SGHTA and FQGNSA. The V segment lost 5 bases and the J segment 4 bases; nucleotides outside the gene matches: 7. Here the CDR3 DNA reads TGTGCCAGCAGCCCAGGGGGTTTTGCCACCGGGGAGCTGTTTTTT. Translating it yields CASSPGGFATGELFF.

This chain uses TRBV6-5 with TRBJ2-3, with TRBD2 matching 11 bases. CDR1 is MNHEY and CDR2 is SVGAGI in the germline V gene. V lost 5 bases and J lost 2; bases outside the gene matches: 3. CDR3 length equals 15 residues. CDR3 sequence (DNA): TGTGCCAGCAGTCGACTAGCGGGGCCCACAGATACGCAGTATTTT. Translated: CASSRLAGPTDTQYF.

The chain is built from TRBV28 and TRBJ1-2; 10 positions match TRBD1. This CDR3 is built from 17 residues. Trimming took 5 bases from V and 6 from J; bases not matched to a gene: 15. Germline lookup yields CDR1 MDHEN and CDR2 SYDVKM. Written as DNA, the CDR3 is TGTGCCAGCAGTCCCCTTCCCGACAGGGGGCGTCTTGATGGCTACACCTTC. Translating it yields CASSPLPDRGRLDGYTF.

The genes are TRBV7-9 and TRBJ1-1; no definite D call. The CDR3 has 12 amino acids. Germline lookup yields CDR1 SEHNR and CDR2 FQNEAQ (reference sequence). Trimming left V 1 base short and J 6 bases short, with 6 bases between. This CDR3 reads CASSLGEAEAFF. The CDR3 nucleotides are TGTGCCAGCAGCTTAGGGGAGGCTGAAGCTTTCTTT.

This clone appeared a single time. V usage is TRBV14 and J usage is TRBJ2-6; TRBD1 or TRBD2 may be the D gene (5 bases each). The V gene lost 2 bases and the J gene lost 4 bases, with 9 bases spanning the gap. Germline loops: CDR1 SGHDN, CDR2 FVKESK. The CDR3 contains 15 residues. This CDR3 reads CASSQSGTGANVLTF. The CDR3 DNA sequence: TGTGCCAGCAGCCAATCAGGGACCGGGGCCAACGTCCTGACTTTC.

The chain recombines TRBV6-2 or TRBV6-3 with TRBJ1-1; perhaps TRBD1 as D (5 bases). Trimming removed 4 bases from V and 3 bases from J, with 12 bases in between. This CDR3 region has 14 residues. Germline CDR1 and CDR2: MNHEY and SVGEGT. In DNA form, the CDR3 reads TGTGCCAGCAGTTCCAGGGTAAAGGACACTGAAGCTTTCTTT. Protein: CASSSRVKDTEAFF.

This clone was counted only a few times. The rearrangement uses TRBV27 and TRBJ2-2; D possibly corresponds to TRBD2 (7 bases). The CDR3 length is 18 residues. Trimming cost V 5 bases and J 0 bases, with 19 bases left between them. In germline, CDR1 is MNHEY, CDR2 SMNVEV (reference sequence). This CDR3 reads CASSLGGLNRANTGELFF. The CDR3 DNA reads TGTGCCAGCAGTCTCGGGGGGTTGAACAGGGCGAACACCGGGGAGCTGTTTTTT.

V is TRBV5-8 and J is TRBJ2-5; either TRBD1 or TRBD2 may supply D (5 bases each). Germline CDR1 SGHTS, CDR2 YDEGEE. Trimming removed 4 bases from V and 5 bases from J, with 15 bases in between. The CDR3 length is 14 residues. CDR3 sequence reads: CASSQWDRPETQYF. DNA for the CDR3: TGTGCCAGCAGCCAATGGGACCGCCCCGAGACCCAGTACTTC.

The table lists this clone with a count of one. The V and J genes are TRBV11-2 and TRBJ1-2, with 9 bases aligning to TRBD1. The length of the CDR3 is 13 residues. CDR1 SGHAT and CDR2 FQNNGV come from the germline V gene. After removal of 10 bases from V and 7 bases from J, the junction contained 10 bases not matched to a gene. The CDR3 region is CATRDRARSGYTF. CDR3 DNA sequence: TGTGCCACCCGGGACAGGGCCCGGAGTGGCTACACCTTC.

This chain links TRBV19 with TRBJ1-5; 7 bases are shared with TRBD1. Germline assignment: CDR1 LNHDA and CDR2 SQIVND (reference sequence). Unmatched junction bases numbered 13, after V lost 4 bases and J lost 4 bases. This CDR3 has 17 residues. The CDR3 reads CASSNGVTGVGNQPQHF. The CDR3 DNA sequence: TGTGCCAGTAGTAACGGGGTTACAGGGGTTGGAAATCAGCCCCAGCATTTT. Full variable domain (outside the CDR3, taken from reference TRBV19 and TRBJ1-5): DGGITQSPKYLFRKEGQNVTLSCEQNLNHDAMYWYRQDPGQGLRLIYYSQIVNDFQKGDIAEGYSVSREKKESFPLTVTSAQKNPTAFYLCASSNGVTGVGNQPQHFGDGTRLSIL.

This chain connects TRBV10-2 to TRBJ1-6; unclear D gene. Trimming stripped 9 bases from V and 0 bases from J, with 6 bases between. Germline CDR1 WSHSY, CDR2 SAAADI. The CDR3 runs to 13 residues. CDR3 DNA sequence: TGCGCCAGTTGGGGCTCCTATAATTCACCCCTCCACTTT. It codes for CASWGSYNSPLHF.